These T cell receptor beta chains were read from a single sample in a study of molecular identifiers for immune sequencing clone quantification. Via MiXCR, TCRdb re-called the PCR reads, giving one row per CDR3 protein. The sample holds 460,000 or so distinct CDR3 sequences; about 21% are singletons and the top ten take about 0.8%. The sequencing sample was made of naive CD8+ T cells from blood, with Jurkat cell RNA spiked in. The receptors originated from a human donor in good health. Some libraries in this study had Jurkat cell RNA spiked in. The CDR3 runs from the conserved cysteine through the conserved F or W. The order of the fields is clone size, V gene, J gene, CDR3 length, D gene, CDR3 protein, CDR3 DNA. The D gene is left open where the match is weak. Not all rows give a size; the values are once, few, many and, for expanded clones, a class.

size: few
V: TRBV27
J: TRBJ2-7
length: 14
D: TRBD1
CDR3: CASRAGTGIYEQYF
DNA: TGTGCCAGCAGGGCCGGGACAGGGATCTACGAGCAGTACTTC

size: -
V: TRBV2
J: TRBJ1-3
length: 16
D: TRBD1
CDR3: CASSPTGASSGNTIYF
DNA: TGTGCCAGCAGTCCGACAGGGGCAAGCTCTGGAAACACCATATATTTT

size: -
V: TRBV20-1
J: TRBJ2-7
length: 12
D: -
CDR3: CSARDESYEQCF
DNA: TGCAGTGCTAGAGATGAAAGCTACGAGCAGTGCTTC

size: -
V: TRBV14
J: TRBJ2-1
length: 15
D: -
CDR3: CASSQDPYAYNEQFF
DNA: TGTGCCAGCAGCCAAGATCCCTACGCCTACAATGAGCAGTTCTTC

size: -
V: TRBV19
J: TRBJ2-2
length: 14
D: -
CDR3: CASSDIMNTGELFF
DNA: TGTGCCAGTAGTGATATAATGAACACCGGGGAGCTGTTTTTT

size: -
V: TRBV12-3/TRBV12-4
J: TRBJ1-1
length: 13
D: TRBD1
CDR3: CASSRQGATEAFF
DNA: TGTGCCAGCAGCAGACAGGGGGCCACTGAAGCTTTCTTT

size: many
V: TRBV1
J: TRBJ2-7
length: 17
D: -
CDR3: CTSSQVPGSEAPYEQYF
DNA: TGCACCAGCAGCCAAGTTCCCGGTTCGGAAGCGCCCTACGAGCAGTACTTC

size: many
V: TRBV18
J: TRBJ2-7
length: 14
D: -
CDR3: CASSPPAGAHEQYF
DNA: TGTGCCAGCTCACCACCGGCGGGGGCCCACGAGCAGTACTTC

size: -
V: TRBV19
J: TRBJ2-3
length: 17
D: TRBD2
CDR3: CASSRILAGGPEDTQYF
DNA: TGTGCCAGTAGTAGGATACTAGCGGGGGGGCCGGAAGATACGCAGTATTTT

size: -
V: TRBV9
J: TRBJ2-7
length: 14
D: -
CDR3: CASSAGTDYYEQYF
DNA: TGTGCCAGCAGCGCAGGGACGGATTACTACGAGCAGTACTTC

size: few
V: TRBV7-3
J: TRBJ2-5
length: 16
D: TRBD2
CDR3: CASSLIGLAGEETQYF
DNA: TGTGCCAGCAGCTTAATAGGGCTAGCGGGAGAAGAGACCCAGTACTTC

size: many
V: TRBV12-3/TRBV12-4
J: TRBJ2-1
length: 16
D: TRBD1
CDR3: CASSLNGQDTYNEQFF
DNA: TGTGCCAGCAGTTTGAACGGACAGGACACCTACAATGAGCAGTTCTTC

size: -
V: TRBV6-5
J: TRBJ2-5
length: 16
D: TRBD2
CDR3: CASRLTSGGLPETQYF
DNA: TGTGCCAGCAGGCTGACTAGCGGGGGCCTCCCAGAGACCCAGTACTTC

size: -
V: TRBV7-9
J: TRBJ1-1
length: 12
D: -
CDR3: CASSFENAEAFF
DNA: TGTGCCAGCAGCTTCGAGAACGCTGAAGCTTTCTTT